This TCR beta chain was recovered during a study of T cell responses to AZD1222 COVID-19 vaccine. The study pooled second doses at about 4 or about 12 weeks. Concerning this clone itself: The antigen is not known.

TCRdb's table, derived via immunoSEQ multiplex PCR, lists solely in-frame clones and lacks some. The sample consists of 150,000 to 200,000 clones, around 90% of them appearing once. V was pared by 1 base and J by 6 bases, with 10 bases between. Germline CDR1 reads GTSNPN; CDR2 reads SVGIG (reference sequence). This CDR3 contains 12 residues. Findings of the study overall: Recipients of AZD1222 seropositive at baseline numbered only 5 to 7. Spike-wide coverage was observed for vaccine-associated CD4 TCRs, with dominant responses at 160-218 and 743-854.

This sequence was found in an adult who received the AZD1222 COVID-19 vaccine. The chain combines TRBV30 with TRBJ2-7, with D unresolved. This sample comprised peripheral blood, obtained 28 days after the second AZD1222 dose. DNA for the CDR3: TGTGCCTGGAGTGAGGAGAACCGCGAGCAGTACTTC. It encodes CAWSEENREQYF.